One sample yielded the 26 T cell receptor beta chains listed below, sequenced in a study of blood T cell repertoires in COVID-19. Method: immunoSEQ multiplex PCR; TCRdb's copy keeps in-frame clones and lacks some. The repertoire holds about 230,000 clones, with 65% to 90% as singletons. Sequenced: peripheral blood. Every receptor here comes from a woman in her forties or fifties with acute or convalescent COVID-19.

V is TRBV24-1 and J is TRBJ1-1, with TRBD1 matching 9 bases. The CDR3 extends over 15 amino acids. The trim removed 9 bases at V and 0 bases at J, leaving 7 bases unmatched. Germline V gene data show CDR1 as KGHDR and CDR2 as SFDVKD. The CDR3: CATSGTGNMNTEAFF. In nucleotides, the CDR3 is TGTGCCACCTCGGGGACAGGGAACATGAACACTGAAGCTTTCTTT.

The chain is built from TRBV5-1 and TRBJ2-3; TRBD1 matches 8 bases. The CDR3 consists of 17 residues. Germline CDR1 reads SGHRS; CDR2 reads YFSETQ. V shed 0 bases and J 1 base; nucleotides not matched to a gene: 7. Here the CDR3 DNA reads TGCGCCAGCAGCTTGGCCGGCAGGGGGCAGGGCACAGATACGCAGTATTTT. Translation gives CASSLAGRGQGTDTQYF.

The chain joins TRBV24-1 to TRBJ1-2; D call uncertain. Trimming pared 4 bases from V and 5 bases from J, leaving 10 bases between. The germline V gene encodes CDR1 KGHDR and CDR2 SFDVKD. The CDR3 loop spans 13 amino acids. The CDR3 DNA follows: TGTGCCACCAGTGAAAGAAGCGGTTATGGCTACACCTTC. It codes for CATSERSGYGYTF.

This chain uses TRBV7-3 with TRBJ2-5; a weak D match, TRBD2 (7 bases). The CDR3 has 15 amino acids. Trimming cost V 1 base and J 4 bases, with 13 bases left between them. CDR1 and CDR2 from the germline V gene are SGHTA and FQGTGA. CDR3 in amino acids: CASSLRVGGGETQYF. DNA for the CDR3: TGTGCCAGCAGCTTAAGGGTGGGAGGGGGAGAGACCCAGTACTTC.

The chain is built from TRBV4-3 and TRBJ2-5, with a weak D call TRBD1 (5 bases). Trimming removed 2 bases from V and 5 bases from J, with 24 bases in between. This CDR3 spans 18 amino acids. Germline CDR1 LGHNA, CDR2 YSLEER. This CDR3 reads CASSQKEVGRPDLETQYF. For the CDR3, the DNA is TGCGCCAGCAGCCAAAAAGAGGTGGGGCGGCCCGACTTGGAGACCCAGTACTTC.

Details on this clone: Different DNA sequences within this sample yield the same CDR3. This sequence joins TRBV7-2 and TRBJ1-3; 8 nucleotides match TRBD1. CDR1 SGHTA and CDR2 FQGNSA come from the germline V gene. V lost 3 bases and J lost 1; bases outside the gene matches: 2. The CDR3 runs to 15 residues. CDR3 in amino acids: CASSFGQGSGNTIYF. CDR3 nucleotide sequence: TGTGCCAGCAGCTTCGGACAGGGTTCTGGAAACACCATATATTTT.

The V call is TRBV30, the J call TRBJ1-2; D is perhaps TRBD1 (5 bases). There are 17 residues in the CDR3. V lost 0 bases to trimming and J lost 1 base, with 18 bases between them. Germline CDR1 is GTSNPN and CDR2 is SVGIG (reference sequence). The CDR3 region is CAWSVRLWGRSNYGYTF. CDR3 DNA sequence: TGTGCCTGGAGTGTACGCCTCTGGGGCCGTAGTAACTATGGCTACACCTTC. The variable domain in full, with the rest retrieved from reference TRBV30 and TRBJ1-2, is SQTIHQWPATLVQPVGSPLSLECTVEGTSNPNLYWYRQAAGRGLQLLFYSVGIGQISSEVPQNLSASRPQDRQFILSSKKLLLSDSGFYLCAWSVRLWGRSNYGYTFGSGTRLTVV.

This sequence joins TRBV15 and TRBJ1-2; 8 bases map to TRBD1. Looked up from germline, CDR1 is LNHNV and CDR2 is YYDKDF (reference sequence). The V and J ends lost 0 bases and 7 bases, in that order; junction bases with no gene match: 7. This CDR3 is 15 amino acids long. The CDR3 DNA sequence: TGTGCCACCAGCAGAGATGGACAGGGCGTTGGTGGCTACACCTTC. It codes for CATSRDGQGVGGYTF. The full variable domain, completed using reference TRBV15 and TRBJ1-2, is DAMVIQNPRYQVTQFGKPVTLSCSQTLNHNVMYWYQQKSSQAPKLLFHYYDKDFNNEADTPDNFQSRRPNTSFCFLDIRSPGLGDTAMYLCATSRDGQGVGGYTFGSGTRLTVV.

V is TRBV5-5 and J is TRBJ1-2, with a weak D call TRBD1 (6 bases). This CDR3 region has 16 residues. With 0 bases removed from V and 7 bases from J, the gap between germline ends came to 19 bases. Germline assignment: CDR1 SGHKS and CDR2 YYEKEE (reference sequence). CDR3 loop: CASSLEPNRDIGGYTF. In DNA form, the CDR3 reads TGTGCCAGCAGCTTGGAGCCAAACAGGGATATCGGTGGCTACACCTTC.

The chain is built from TRBV5-4 and TRBJ2-4, with 7 nucleotides matching TRBD1. This CDR3 contains 16 residues. V gave up 4 bases and J gave up 2 bases; unmatched junction bases: 9. Germline CDR1 SGHNT, CDR2 YYREEE (reference sequence). As DNA, the CDR3 is TGTGCCAGCAGCAATAAGACAGGGACGACCAAAAACATTCAGTACTTC. Residues: CASSNKTGTTKNIQYF.

CDR3 DNA sequence: TGTGCCAGCAGCCAAGATTTAGGGAGCGGAGGGGCTGTTGAGCAGTTCTTC. Amino acids: CASSQDLGSGGAVEQFF. The rearrangement links TRBV3-1 (or the pseudogene TRBV3-2) to TRBJ2-1, with D perhaps matching TRBD2 (6 bases). The ends were cut back, 0 bases at V and 9 bases at J, with 21 bases in the middle. The CDR3 contains 17 residues. Germline CDR1 and CDR2: LGHDT and YNNKEL (reference sequence).

The chain couples TRBV10-3 to TRBJ2-7; 9 bases agree with TRBD1. CDR1 ENHRY and CDR2 SYGVKD come from the germline V gene. This CDR3 contains 13 residues. V was pared by 6 bases and J by 5 bases, with 5 bases of the junction left unmatched. This CDR3 is CAISKGQGHEQYF. For the CDR3, the DNA is TGTGCCATCAGCAAGGGACAGGGCCACGAGCAGTACTTC.

This clone was seen only once. This chain uses TRBV30 with TRBJ1-5; D is uncertain. Trimming cost V 0 bases and J 3 bases, with 18 bases left between them. Germline V lookup: CDR1 GTSNPN, CDR2 SVGIG (reference sequence). The CDR3 covers 17 residues. CDR3 sequence (DNA): TGTGCCTGGAGTGTGGGTTGGTCGGCGGGAAACAATCAGCCCCAGCATTTT. It specifies CAWSVGWSAGNNQPQHF.

The V call is TRBV5-1, the J call TRBJ2-2; TRBD2 matches at 7 bases. Looked up from germline, CDR1 is SGHRS and CDR2 is YFSETQ. V dropped 0 bases and J dropped 0; count of bases not matched to a gene: 2. This CDR3 has 16 residues. The DNA of the CDR3 is TGCGCCAGCAGCTTGGCGGCGGGGGCGAACACCGGGGAGCTGTTTTTT. Its translation is CASSLAAGANTGELFF.

The genes are TRBV7-3 and TRBJ2-5; perhaps TRBD2 as D (5 bases). The CDR3 has 15 residues. CDR1 is SGHTA and CDR2 is FQGTGA in the germline V gene. V was cut by 2 bases and J by 3 bases, with 13 bases left in between. The CDR3 is CASSLGGLPKETQYF. DNA for the CDR3: TGTGCCAGCAGCTTAGGTGGACTCCCGAAAGAGACCCAGTACTTC.

The chain joins TRBV5-6 to TRBJ1-3, with 9 positions matching TRBD1. This CDR3 is 16 amino acids long. V dropped 6 bases and J dropped 2; count of bases not matched to a gene: 9. Germline V gene data show CDR1 as SGHDT and CDR2 as YYEEEE. The CDR3 sequence is CASMGTGILAGNTIYF. The CDR3 DNA reads as TGTGCCAGCATGGGGACAGGGATTCTTGCTGGAAACACCATATATTTT. Filled out from reference TRBV5-6 and TRBJ1-3, the complete variable domain reads DAGVTQSPTHLIKTRGQQVTLRCSPKSGHDTVSWYQQALGQGPQFIFQYYEEEERQRGNFPDRFSGHQFPNYSSELNVNALLLGDSALYLCASMGTGILAGNTIYFGEGSWLTVV.

V usage is TRBV28 and J usage is TRBJ2-7; 8 bases match TRBD2. This CDR3 spans 15 amino acids. Losses at the gene ends were 6 bases for V and 0 bases for J; bases not matched to a gene: 7. From germline, CDR1 is MDHEN and CDR2 SYDVKM. The CDR3 loop is CASRYSGASSYEQYF. CDR3 sequence (DNA): TGTGCCAGCAGATATAGCGGGGCAAGCTCCTACGAGCAGTACTTC.

Remarks on this clone: Other DNA sequences from this sample encode an identical CDR3 as well. The chain carries TRBV7-9 and TRBJ2-7, with D possibly TRBD1 on 5 matching bases. Looked up from germline, CDR1 is SEHNR and CDR2 is FQNEAQ (reference sequence). The CDR3 loop spans 12 amino acids. The ends were cut back, 5 bases at V and 4 bases at J, with 9 bases in the middle. The CDR3 region is CASSTTAYEQYF. The CDR3 DNA is TGTGCCAGCAGCACGACAGCATACGAGCAGTACTTC.

The chain is built from TRBV11-2 and TRBJ2-2; 8 bases match TRBD2. Germline V gene lookup returns CDR1 SGHAT and CDR2 FQNNGV. The V segment lost 3 bases and the J segment 6 bases; nucleotides outside the gene matches: 6. There are 15 residues in the CDR3. CDR3 loop: CASSLAAGAPGELFF. The CDR3 coding sequence is TGTGCCAGCAGCTTGGCAGCGGGAGCCCCCGGGGAGCTGTTTTTT.

The chain has TRBV3-1 (or the pseudogene TRBV3-2) and TRBJ2-3; 7 bases align to TRBD2. V was clipped by 4 bases and J by 2 bases; unmatched bases: 3. Per germline, CDR1 LGHDT and CDR2 YNNKEL (reference sequence). The CDR3 runs 14 residues. This CDR3 reads CASSRTRITDTQYF. The CDR3 DNA sequence: TGTGCCAGCAGCCGGACTAGGATCACAGATACGCAGTATTTT.

The V and J genes are TRBV2 and TRBJ2-5, with TRBD1 identical over 7 bases. This CDR3 region has 13 residues. J gave up 4 bases and V 11 bases, and 10 bases lay outside the gene matches. The germline CDR1 and CDR2 sequences are SNHLY and FYNNEI. The CDR3 sequence is CAGNRGIGETQYF. The CDR3 DNA reads as TGTGCCGGGAACAGGGGAATCGGAGAGACCCAGTACTTC.

This chain uses TRBV19 with TRBJ2-1; a possible D gene is TRBD2 (5 bases). The germline V gene encodes CDR1 LNHDA and CDR2 SQIVND (reference sequence). The CDR3 has 13 residues. V was pared by 4 bases and J by 6 bases, with 10 bases between. In nucleotides, the CDR3 is TGTGCCAGTAGTACGGGATGGACCAATGAGCAGTTCTTC. Translation: CASSTGWTNEQFF.

This clone was seen a handful of times. CDR3 residues: CASTLDSQNGYTF. CDR3 coding DNA: TGTGCCAGCACCTTAGACAGTCAAAATGGCTACACCTTC. This rearrangement joins TRBV2 to TRBJ1-2, with D tentatively TRBD1 (5 bases). Germline V lookup: CDR1 SNHLY, CDR2 FYNNEI. This CDR3 has 13 residues. Trimming pared 7 bases from V and 6 bases from J, leaving 15 bases between.

A few counts support this clone. J is TRBJ1-4 and V is TRBV20-1, with 8 bases that match TRBD1. J gave up 8 bases and V 5 bases, and 1 base lay outside the gene matches. Germline CDR1 reads DFQATT; CDR2 reads SNEGSKA (reference sequence). CDR3 length: 11 amino acids. CDR3 sequence (DNA): TGCAGTGCTGACAGGGGAGAAAAACTGTTTTTT. This sequence encodes CSADRGEKLFF.

The chain has TRBV29-1 and TRBJ1-2; possibly TRBD1 for D (6 bases). Germline V gives CDR1 SQVTM, CDR2 ANQGSEA. The CDR3 extends over 12 amino acids. V was clipped by 5 bases and J by 8 bases, with 15 bases between them. CDR3 in amino acids: CSVIQGGEGYTF. Here the CDR3 DNA reads TGCAGCGTTATACAGGGTGGGGAAGGCTACACCTTC. The complete variable domain, with remaining parts taken from reference TRBV29-1 and TRBJ1-2, reads SAVISQKPSRDICQRGTSLTIQCQVDSQVTMMFWYRQQPGQSLTLIATANQGSEATYESGFVIDKFPISRPNLTFSTLTVSNMSPEDSSIYLCSVIQGGEGYTFGSGTRLTVV.

The chain employs TRBV7-2 and TRBJ1-1; 8 bases map to TRBD1. Germline-derived CDR1 and CDR2 are SGHTA and FQGNSA. This CDR3 comprises 13 residues. The V segment lost 5 bases and the J segment 4 bases; nucleotides outside the gene matches: 3. CDR3 DNA sequence: TGTGCCAGCAGCGCCGGACAGGGCACTGAAGCTTTCTTT. Translation: CASSAGQGTEAFF.